This is a list of T cell receptor beta chains from one sample in a study of cytomegalovirus exposure and HLA in healthy donors. Clones were read by immunoSEQ multiplex PCR, and TCRdb kept only the in-frame ones, dropping some. The data show 85,000 to 100,000 clones, with roughly 80% seen just once and around 7.8% held by the top ten. Sample: PBMCs. These receptors came from a man aged 45 to 65 in good health and CMV-seropositive. The CDR3 runs from the conserved cysteine through the conserved F or W. The D gene is left open where the match is weak. Clone size is shown for a subset of rows, as once, few, many or a class of expanded clone.

v_gene	j_gene	abundance	d_gene	CDR3aa	CDR3nt
TRBV5-1	TRBJ2-3	NA	TRBD2	CASSLGTSGTADTQYF	TGCGCCAGCAGCTTGGGGACTAGCGGGACAGCAGATACGCAGTATTTT
TRBV10-3	TRBJ2-7	NA	TRBD1	CAISEGQGIGEQYF	TGTGCCATCAGTGAGGGACAGGGGATCGGCGAGCAGTACTTC
TRBV27	TRBJ1-1	NA	NA	CASSSRGQIRGAFF	TGTGCCAGCAGTTCTAGAGGACAAATCCGTGGGGCTTTCTTT
TRBV30	TRBJ1-4	NA	NA	CAWNRLTGEKLFF	TGTGCCTGGAATCGGCTTACGGGTGAAAAACTGTTTTTT
TRBV5-4	TRBJ2-7	NA	NA	CASSTAGGGGPYEQYF	TGTGCCAGCAGCACGGCCGGAGGGGGCGGTCCTTACGAGCAGTACTTC
TRBV19	TRBJ2-5	NA	TRBD2	CASGAGTAQYF	TGTGCCAGTGGAGCGGGGACGGCCCAGTACTTC
TRBV5-5	TRBJ2-1	NA	TRBD2	CASSVAGQQNNEQFF	TGTGCCAGCAGCGTAGCGGGGCAACAAAACAATGAGCAGTTCTTC
TRBV5-1	TRBJ1-3	NA	TRBD1	CASSLTGQGAAGNTIYF	TGCGCCAGCAGCTTGACTGGACAGGGGGCAGCTGGAAACACCATATATTTT
TRBV30	TRBJ1-2	NA	NA	CAWTLGQALNNYGYTF	TGTGCCTGGACCCTGGGGCAGGCCTTGAATAACTATGGCTACACCTTC
TRBV4-2	TRBJ2-7	NA	NA	CASSQERGGDPYEQYF	TGTGCCAGCAGCCAAGAGAGAGGGGGGGACCCCTACGAGCAGTACTTC
TRBV7-9	TRBJ2-7	NA	TRBD2	CASSRGAYEQYF	TGTGCCAGCAGTCGGGGGGCCTACGAGCAGTACTTC
TRBV5-1	TRBJ1-2	NA	NA	CASSLWQGRNYGYTF	TGCGCCAGCAGCTTGTGGCAGGGGAGAAACTATGGCTACACCTTC
TRBV9	TRBJ2-1	NA	NA	CASSVAYNSGSEQFF	TGTGCCAGCAGCGTAGCTTATAACAGTGGGAGTGAGCAGTTCTTC
TRBV5-5	TRBJ1-6	NA	TRBD1	CASSPTGTGNSPLHF	TGTGCCAGCAGCCCGACCGGGACAGGCAATTCACCCCTCCACTTT
TRBV5-1	TRBJ2-5	NA	NA	CASSLPGEETQYF	TGCGCCAGCAGCTTGCCGGGGGAGGAGACCCAGTACTTC
TRBV28	TRBJ1-2	once	TRBD1	CASSSPAPGQGAEGYTF	TGTGCCAGCAGTTCACCTGCACCGGGACAGGGGGCGGAGGGCTACACCTTC
TRBV29-1	TRBJ1-2	NA	NA	CSVEQGRNYGYTF	TGCAGCGTTGAACAGGGAAGAAACTATGGCTACACCTTC
TRBV10-3	TRBJ2-2	NA	NA	CAIKMRLDTGELFF	TGTGCCATCAAAATGAGACTCGACACCGGGGAGCTGTTTTTT
TRBV6-6	TRBJ1-4	NA	TRBD1	CASRRTGGTNEKLFF	TGTGCCAGCAGGAGGACAGGGGGCACTAATGAAAAACTGTTTTTT
TRBV9	TRBJ1-3	NA	TRBD1	CASSRDQGAAGNTIYF	TGTGCCAGCAGCCGTGACCAGGGGGCAGCTGGAAACACCATATATTTT
TRBV27	TRBJ2-4	NA	NA	CASSLRGIGSGKNIQYF	TGTGCCAGCAGTTTGAGAGGGATCGGCTCGGGCAAAAACATTCAGTACTTC
TRBV4-3	TRBJ1-5	once	NA	CASSQGLQQPQHF	TGCGCCAGCAGCCAAGGACTCCAACAGCCCCAGCATTTT
TRBV7-9	TRBJ1-3	NA	NA	CASSLGGSGNAIYF	TGTGCCAGCAGCTTAGGAGGGTCAGGAAACGCCATATATTTT
TRBV19	TRBJ1-1	once	TRBD1	CASSIGQGNTEAFF	TGTGCCAGTAGTATAGGACAGGGAAACACTGAAGCTTTCTTT
TRBV7-3	TRBJ1-6	NA	TRBD1	CASSLTGGKNSPLHF	TGTGCCAGCAGCCTGACAGGGGGCAAAAATTCACCCCTCCACTTT
TRBV28	TRBJ1-5	once	NA	CASSLSLGQNQPQHF	TGTGCCAGCAGTTTAAGTCTAGGACAGAATCAGCCCCAGCATTTT
TRBV7-6	TRBJ2-7	NA	NA	CASSLAGGEQYF	TGTGCCAGCAGCTTAGCAGGGGGCGAGCAGTACTTC
TRBV4-1	TRBJ1-2	few	TRBD1	CASSQDAGGYGYPF	TGCGCCAGCAGCCAAGACGCAGGGGGCTATGGCTACCCCTTC
TRBV2	TRBJ1-2	NA	NA	CASSAGGNYGYTF	TGTGCCAGCAGTGCGGGGGGTAACTATGGCTACACCTTC
TRBV27	TRBJ2-7	NA	NA	CASSLSGQVYEQYF	TGTGCCAGCAGTTTATCTGGTCAGGTCTACGAGCAGTACTTC
TRBV7-2	TRBJ1-2	NA	NA	CASSSHLTVTNYGYTF	TGTGCCAGCAGCTCCCACCTGACAGTGACTAACTATGGCTACACCTTC
TRBV15	TRBJ1-5	NA	TRBD1	CATSRGQLNQPQHF	TGTGCCACCAGCAGGGGACAGCTCAATCAGCCCCAGCATTTT
TRBV5-5	TRBJ1-2	NA	TRBD1	CASSTQGWNYTF	TGTGCCAGCAGCACACAGGGGTGGAACTACACCTTC
TRBV29-1	TRBJ1-1	few	TRBD1	CSVEDRTGGTEAFF	TGCAGCGTTGAAGATCGGACAGGGGGCACTGAAGCTTTCTTT
TRBV7-2	TRBJ1-4	NA	TRBD1	CASSLGFGTGGNEKLFF	TGTGCCAGCAGCTTAGGATTCGGTACAGGGGGGAATGAAAAACTGTTTTTT
TRBV19	TRBJ1-5	NA	NA	CASSIAGYSQPQHF	TGTGCCAGTAGTATCGCAGGGTACAGTCAGCCCCAGCATTTT
TRBV19	TRBJ1-4	once	TRBD1	CASSPGQGREKLFF	TGTGCCAGTAGTCCGGGACAGGGGAGAGAAAAACTGTTTTTT
TRBV7-8	TRBJ1-2	NA	NA	CASSRENRLGYTF	TGTGCCAGCAGCCGCGAGAACAGATTGGGCTACACCTTC
TRBV6-1	TRBJ2-5	NA	NA	CASSELLKETQYF	TGTGCCAGCAGTGAACTCCTTAAAGAGACCCAGTACTTC
TRBV6-5	TRBJ1-2	few	TRBD1	CASSRTGNRYTF	TGTGCCAGCAGCCGGACAGGCAATCGCTACACCTTC
TRBV28	TRBJ2-3	NA	TRBD1	CASSPPGQGLTDTQYF	TGTGCCAGCAGTCCACCCGGACAGGGATTGACAGATACGCAGTATTTT